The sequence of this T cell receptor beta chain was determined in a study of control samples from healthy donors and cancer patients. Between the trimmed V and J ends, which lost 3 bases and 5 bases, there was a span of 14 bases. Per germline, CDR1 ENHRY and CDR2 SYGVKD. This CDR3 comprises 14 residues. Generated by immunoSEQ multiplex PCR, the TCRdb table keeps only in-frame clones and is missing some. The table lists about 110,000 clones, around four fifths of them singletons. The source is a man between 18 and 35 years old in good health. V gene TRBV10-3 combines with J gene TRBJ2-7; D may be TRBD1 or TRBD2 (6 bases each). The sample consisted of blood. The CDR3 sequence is CAISDRGARDEQYF. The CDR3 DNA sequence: TGTGCCATCAGTGATAGGGGGGCGCGGGACGAGCAGTACTTC.